The present T cell receptor (beta chain) was sequenced within a study of T cell repertoires and HLA-DP antigens. Produced via immunoSEQ multiplex PCR; TCRdb's table is partial and in-frame only. The repertoire includes approximately 90,000 clones, roughly nine tenths of them detected once, and 1.5% to 2% sits in the top ten. Of note for this clone: The antigen is undetermined.

Study-wide results and limits: Against both alloantigens, CD137+ clonality was similar, about 0.39.

Per germline, CDR1 GTSNPN and CDR2 SVGIG (reference sequence). CDR3 size: 11 residues. Trimming cost V 3 bases and J 4 bases, with 4 bases left between them. V and J are TRBV30 and TRBJ2-1; D is uncertain. The sequence derives from a man aged 45-60 years in good health and CMV-seronegative. The sample consisted of CD4+ T cells from PBMCs. The CDR3 coding sequence is TGTGCCTGGAGGGCGTACAATGAGCAGTTCTTC. Its protein is CAWRAYNEQFF.